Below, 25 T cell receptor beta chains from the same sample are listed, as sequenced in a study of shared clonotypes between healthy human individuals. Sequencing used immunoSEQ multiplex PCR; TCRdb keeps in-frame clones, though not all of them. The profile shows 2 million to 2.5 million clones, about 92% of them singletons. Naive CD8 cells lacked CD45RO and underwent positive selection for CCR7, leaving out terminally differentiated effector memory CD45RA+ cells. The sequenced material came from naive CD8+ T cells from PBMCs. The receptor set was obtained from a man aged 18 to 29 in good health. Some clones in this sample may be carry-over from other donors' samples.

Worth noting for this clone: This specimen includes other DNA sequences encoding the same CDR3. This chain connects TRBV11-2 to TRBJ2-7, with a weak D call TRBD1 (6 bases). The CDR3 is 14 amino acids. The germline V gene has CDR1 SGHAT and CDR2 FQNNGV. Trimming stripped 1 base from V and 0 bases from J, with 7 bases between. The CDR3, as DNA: TGTGCCAGCAGCTTAGCGGGACACTCCTACGAGCAGTACTTC. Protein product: CASSLAGHSYEQYF.

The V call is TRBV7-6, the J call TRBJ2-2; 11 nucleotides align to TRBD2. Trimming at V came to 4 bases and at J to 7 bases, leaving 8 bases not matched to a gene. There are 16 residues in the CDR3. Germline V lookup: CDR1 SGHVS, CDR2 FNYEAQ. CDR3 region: CASSSSGRYRGGELFF. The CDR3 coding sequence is TGTGCCAGCAGCTCTAGCGGGAGGTATCGGGGCGGGGAGCTGTTTTTT.

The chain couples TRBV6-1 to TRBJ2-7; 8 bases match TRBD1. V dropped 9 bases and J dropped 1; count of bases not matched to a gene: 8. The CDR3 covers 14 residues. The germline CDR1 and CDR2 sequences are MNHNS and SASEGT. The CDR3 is CASSRGLPSYEQYF. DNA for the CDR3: TGTGCCAGTAGCAGGGGGCTCCCTTCCTACGAGCAGTACTTC.

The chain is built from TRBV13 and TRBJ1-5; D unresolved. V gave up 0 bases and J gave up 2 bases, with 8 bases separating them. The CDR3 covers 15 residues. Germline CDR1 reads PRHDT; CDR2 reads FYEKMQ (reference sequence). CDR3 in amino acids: CASSLGADGNQPQHF. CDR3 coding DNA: TGTGCCAGCAGCTTAGGGGCGGACGGCAATCAGCCCCAGCATTTT.

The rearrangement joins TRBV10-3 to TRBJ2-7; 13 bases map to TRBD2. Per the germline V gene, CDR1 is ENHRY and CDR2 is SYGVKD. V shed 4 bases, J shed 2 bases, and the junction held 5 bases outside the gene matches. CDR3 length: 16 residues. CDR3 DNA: TGTGCCATCAGTGGCACCGGACTAGCGGGAGCCTACGAGCAGTACTTC. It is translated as CAISGTGLAGAYEQYF.

DNA for the CDR3: TGTGCCAGCAGTTTATCCCCGGGGAGCACTGAAGCTTTCTTT. It is translated as CASSLSPGSTEAFF. The V and J genes are TRBV27 and TRBJ1-1; D unclear. The CDR3 contains 14 residues. Germline V gene lookup returns CDR1 MNHEY and CDR2 SMNVEV (reference sequence). Trimming removed 0 bases at V and 4 bases at J, with 9 bases between.

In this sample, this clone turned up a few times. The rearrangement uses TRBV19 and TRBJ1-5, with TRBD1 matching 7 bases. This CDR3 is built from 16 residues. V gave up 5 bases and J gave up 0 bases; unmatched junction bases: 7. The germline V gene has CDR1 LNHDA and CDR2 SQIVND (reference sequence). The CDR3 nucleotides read TGTGCCAGTAGTCCCTGGGACAGCTATAGCAATCAGCCCCAGCATTTT. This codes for CASSPWDSYSNQPQHF.

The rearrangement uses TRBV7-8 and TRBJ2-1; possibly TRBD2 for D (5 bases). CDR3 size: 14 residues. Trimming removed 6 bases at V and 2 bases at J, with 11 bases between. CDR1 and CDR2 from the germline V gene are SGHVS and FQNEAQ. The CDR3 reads CASRRREPYNEQFF. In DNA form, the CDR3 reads TGTGCCAGCAGGAGACGGGAACCCTACAATGAGCAGTTCTTC.

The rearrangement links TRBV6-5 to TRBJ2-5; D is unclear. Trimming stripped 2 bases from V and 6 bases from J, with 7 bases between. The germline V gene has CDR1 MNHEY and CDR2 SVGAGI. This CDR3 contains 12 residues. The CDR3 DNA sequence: TGTGCCAGCAGTTACGGTTCTAAGACCCAGTACTTC. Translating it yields CASSYGSKTQYF.

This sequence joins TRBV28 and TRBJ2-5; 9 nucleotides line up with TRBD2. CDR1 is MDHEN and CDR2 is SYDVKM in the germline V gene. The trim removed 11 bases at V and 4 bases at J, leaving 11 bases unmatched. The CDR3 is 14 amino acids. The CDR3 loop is CASRVAGEGETQYF. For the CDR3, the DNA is TGTGCCTCCCGAGTAGCGGGAGAGGGAGAGACCCAGTACTTC.

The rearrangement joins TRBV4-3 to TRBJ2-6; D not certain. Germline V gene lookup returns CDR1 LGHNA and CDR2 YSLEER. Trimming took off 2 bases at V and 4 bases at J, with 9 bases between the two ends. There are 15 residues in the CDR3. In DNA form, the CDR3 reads TGCGCCAGCAGCCAACTGACATTCGGGGCCAACGTCCTGACTTTC. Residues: CASSQLTFGANVLTF.

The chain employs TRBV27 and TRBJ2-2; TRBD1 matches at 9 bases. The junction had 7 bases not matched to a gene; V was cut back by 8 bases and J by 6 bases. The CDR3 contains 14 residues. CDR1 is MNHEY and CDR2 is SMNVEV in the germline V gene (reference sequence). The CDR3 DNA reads TGTGCCAGCCGGGACAGGGTGATCCCCGGGGAGCTGTTTTTT. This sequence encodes CASRDRVIPGELFF.

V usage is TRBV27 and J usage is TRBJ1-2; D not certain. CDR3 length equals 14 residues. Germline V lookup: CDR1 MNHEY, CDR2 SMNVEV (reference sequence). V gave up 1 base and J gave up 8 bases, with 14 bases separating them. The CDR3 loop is CASSLLADSGGYTF. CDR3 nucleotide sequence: TGTGCCAGCAGTTTATTAGCGGACTCCGGCGGCTACACCTTC.

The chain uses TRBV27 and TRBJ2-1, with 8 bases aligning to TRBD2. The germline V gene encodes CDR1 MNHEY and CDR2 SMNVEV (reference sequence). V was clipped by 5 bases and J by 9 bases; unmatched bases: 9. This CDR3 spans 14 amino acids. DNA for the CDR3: TGTGCCAGCAGTCCCGGGGCGGGGGGCTTTGAGCAGTTCTTC. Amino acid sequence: CASSPGAGGFEQFF.

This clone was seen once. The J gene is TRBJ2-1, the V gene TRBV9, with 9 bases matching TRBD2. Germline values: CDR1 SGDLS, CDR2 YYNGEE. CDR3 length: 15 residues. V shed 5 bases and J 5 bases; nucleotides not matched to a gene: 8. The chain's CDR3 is CASSPSGITDNEQFF. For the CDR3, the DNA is TGTGCCAGCAGTCCTAGCGGGATTACTGACAATGAGCAGTTCTTC.

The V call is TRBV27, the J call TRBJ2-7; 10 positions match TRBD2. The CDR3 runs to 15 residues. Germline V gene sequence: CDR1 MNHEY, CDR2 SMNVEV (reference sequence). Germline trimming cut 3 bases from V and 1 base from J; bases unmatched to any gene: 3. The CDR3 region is CASSFVAGGSYEQYF. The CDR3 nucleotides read TGTGCCAGCAGTTTTGTAGCGGGAGGATCCTACGAGCAGTACTTC.

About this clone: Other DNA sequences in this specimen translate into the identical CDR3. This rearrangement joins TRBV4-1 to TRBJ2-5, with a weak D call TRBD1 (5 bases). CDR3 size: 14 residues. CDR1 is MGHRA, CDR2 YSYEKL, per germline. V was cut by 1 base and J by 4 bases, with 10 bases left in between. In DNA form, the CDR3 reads TGCGCCAGCAGCCAAGTGCAGGGAAGAGAGACCCAGTACTTC. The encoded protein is CASSQVQGRETQYF.

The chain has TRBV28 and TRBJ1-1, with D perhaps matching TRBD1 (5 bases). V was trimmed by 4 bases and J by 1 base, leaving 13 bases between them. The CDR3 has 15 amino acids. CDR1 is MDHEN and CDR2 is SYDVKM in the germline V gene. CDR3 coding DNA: TGTGCCAGCAGTTGGATTAGAGGGGAGAACACTGAAGCTTTCTTT. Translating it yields CASSWIRGENTEAFF.

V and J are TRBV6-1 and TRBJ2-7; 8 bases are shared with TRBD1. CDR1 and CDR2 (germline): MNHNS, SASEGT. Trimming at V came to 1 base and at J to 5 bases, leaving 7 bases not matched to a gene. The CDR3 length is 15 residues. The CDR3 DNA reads TGTGCCAGCAGTGAAGAAAGGACAGGGAGGCACGAGCAGTACTTC. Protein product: CASSEERTGRHEQYF.

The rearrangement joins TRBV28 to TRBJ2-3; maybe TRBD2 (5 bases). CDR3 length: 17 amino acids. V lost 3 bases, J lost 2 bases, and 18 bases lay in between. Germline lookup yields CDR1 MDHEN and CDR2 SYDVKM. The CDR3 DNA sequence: TGTGCCAGCAGTTTCGTGGTGGCATCCCTAGCCACAGATACGCAGTATTTT. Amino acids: CASSFVVASLATDTQYF.

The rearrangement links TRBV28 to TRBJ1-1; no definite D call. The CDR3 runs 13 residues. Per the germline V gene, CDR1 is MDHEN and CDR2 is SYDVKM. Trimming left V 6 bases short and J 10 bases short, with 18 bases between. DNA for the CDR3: TGTGCCAGCAGCCCATGGCCCCCCGATGCAGCTTTCTTT. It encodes CASSPWPPDAAFF. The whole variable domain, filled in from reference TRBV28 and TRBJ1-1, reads DVKVTQSSRYLVKRTGEKVFLECVQDMDHENMFWYRQDPGLGLRLIYFSYDVKMKEKGDIPEGYSVSREKKERFSLILESASTNQTSMYLCASSPWPPDAAFFGQGTRLTVV.

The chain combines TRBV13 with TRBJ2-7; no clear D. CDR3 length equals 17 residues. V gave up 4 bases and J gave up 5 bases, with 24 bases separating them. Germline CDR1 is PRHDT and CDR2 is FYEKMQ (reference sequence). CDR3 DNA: TGTGCCAGCAGCTCCCAATCCCCCCTACTCTTTGGGAACGAGCAGTACTTC. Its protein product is CASSSQSPLLFGNEQYF. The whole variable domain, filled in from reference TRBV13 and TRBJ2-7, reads AAGVIQSPRHLIKEKRETATLKCYPIPRHDTVYWYQQGPGQDPQFLISFYEKMQSDKGSIPDRFSAQQFSDYHSELNMSSLELGDSALYFCASSSQSPLLFGNEQYFGPGTRLTVT.

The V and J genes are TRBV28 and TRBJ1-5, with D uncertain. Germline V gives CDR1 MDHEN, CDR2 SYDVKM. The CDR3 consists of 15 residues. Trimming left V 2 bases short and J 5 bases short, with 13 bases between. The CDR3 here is CASSLRATKYQPQHF. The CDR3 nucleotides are TGTGCCAGCAGTTTACGGGCCACGAAGTATCAGCCCCAGCATTTT. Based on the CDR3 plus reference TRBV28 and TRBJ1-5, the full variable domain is DVKVTQSSRYLVKRTGEKVFLECVQDMDHENMFWYRQDPGLGLRLIYFSYDVKMKEKGDIPEGYSVSREKKERFSLILESASTNQTSMYLCASSLRATKYQPQHFGDGTRLSIL.

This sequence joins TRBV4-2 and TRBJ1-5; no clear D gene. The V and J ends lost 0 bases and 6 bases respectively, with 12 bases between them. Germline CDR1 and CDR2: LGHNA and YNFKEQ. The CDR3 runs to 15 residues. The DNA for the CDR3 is TGTGCCAGCAGCCAAGATCACGGGGTGAGTCAGCCCCAGCATTTT. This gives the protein CASSQDHGVSQPQHF.

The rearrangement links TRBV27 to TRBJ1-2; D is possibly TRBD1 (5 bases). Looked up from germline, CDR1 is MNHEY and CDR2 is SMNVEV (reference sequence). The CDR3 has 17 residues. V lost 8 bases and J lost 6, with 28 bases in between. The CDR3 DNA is TGTGCCAGCGCCCTTTCTATTGCAGGGATGGTTGGGCATGGCTACACCTTC. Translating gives CASALSIAGMVGHGYTF.